The 26 T cell receptor beta chains given below trace back to one sample, sequenced in a study of cytomegalovirus exposure and HLA in healthy donors. The study ran its PCR with 60 Vbeta and 13 Jbeta primers. Only in-frame clones appear in the TCRdb table, and some are missing; sequencing was by immunoSEQ multiplex PCR. The repertoire consists of around 140,000 clones, with 70% to 80% occurring once and the leading ten covering around 1.6%. Sequenced input: PBMCs. These receptors originate from a female donor in good health and CMV-seronegative.

This clone appeared a few times. The genes are TRBV5-1 and TRBJ1-1; D gene unclear. With 4 bases removed from V and 1 base from J, the gap between germline ends came to 11 bases. The germline V gene has CDR1 SGHRS and CDR2 YFSETQ. This CDR3 has 14 residues. The CDR3, as DNA: TGCGCCAGCAGCCCATTTCAGGAGAACACTGAAGCTTTCTTT. Protein: CASSPFQENTEAFF.

The V call is TRBV28, the J call TRBJ1-5; tentative D call: TRBD1 (6 bases). Between the trimmed V and J ends, which lost 6 bases and 2 bases, there was a span of 17 bases. This CDR3 spans 16 amino acids. In germline, CDR1 is MDHEN, CDR2 SYDVKM. CDR3 loop: CASRPTTGGGNQPQHF. The CDR3 DNA follows: TGTGCCAGCAGACCGACCACGGGGGGCGGCAATCAGCCCCAGCATTTT.

V gene TRBV27 combines with J gene TRBJ2-7; TRBD2 is a possible D gene (6 bases). Trimming shortened V by 6 bases and J by 3 bases, and 15 bases separated the two germline ends. Germline V gene sequence: CDR1 MNHEY, CDR2 SMNVEV (reference sequence). The CDR3 runs 14 residues. The CDR3 sequence is CASSPMRGNYEQYF. CDR3 coding DNA: TGTGCCAGCAGCCCCATGCGGGGAAACTACGAGCAGTACTTC.

The rearrangement links TRBV18 to TRBJ2-5, with TRBD1 matching 11 bases. This CDR3 spans 15 amino acids. Trimming cost V 2 bases and J 5 bases; bases outside gene matches: 4. The germline CDR1 and CDR2 sequences are KGHSH and LQKENI. Here the CDR3 reads CASSPSDRGQETQYF. CDR3 DNA sequence: TGTGCCAGCTCACCATCGGACAGGGGGCAGGAGACCCAGTACTTC. Variable domain in full (rest from reference TRBV18 and TRBJ2-5): NAGVMQNPRHLVRRRGQEARLRCSPMKGHSHVYWYRQLPEEGLKFMVYLQKENIIDESGMPKERFSAEFPKEGPSILRIQQVVRGDSAAYFCASSPSDRGQETQYFGPGTRLLVL.

The chain joins TRBV9 to TRBJ1-1, with a possible D match to TRBD1 (6 bases). Germline CDR1 is SGDLS and CDR2 is YYNGEE. Trimming stripped 3 bases from V and 0 bases from J, with 24 bases between. This CDR3 has 19 residues. The CDR3 DNA follows: TGTGCCAGCAGCGGGAGGTCCACAGGGATAGGTTCGATGAACACTGAAGCTTTCTTT. It specifies CASSGRSTGIGSMNTEAFF.

The rearrangement joins TRBV19 to TRBJ2-5, with 12 bases lining up with TRBD2. The V and J ends lost 1 base and 2 bases, in that order; junction bases with no gene match: 2. The CDR3 runs to 16 residues. Per germline, CDR1 LNHDA and CDR2 SQIVND (reference sequence). Here the CDR3 DNA reads TGTGCCAGTAGTATAGGCGGGACTAGCGGGCAAGAGACCCAGTACTTC. Translating it yields CASSIGGTSGQETQYF.

The chain recombines TRBV5-1 with TRBJ2-3; D may be TRBD2 (5 bases). Per germline, CDR1 SGHRS and CDR2 YFSETQ. The CDR3 totals 15 residues. The ends were cut back, 0 bases at V and 5 bases at J, with 13 bases in the middle. As DNA, the CDR3 is TGCGCCAGCAGCTTGGGTCCGGGAACTGGAGATACGCAGTATTTT. This translates into CASSLGPGTGDTQYF.

This clone was observed a single time. The rearrangement joins TRBV19 to TRBJ2-5, with a weak D call TRBD2 (6 bases). The CDR3 is 17 residues long. From germline, CDR1 is LNHDA and CDR2 SQIVND (reference sequence). Trimming removed 4 bases from V and 5 bases from J, with 23 bases in between. The CDR3 DNA follows: TGTGCCAGTAGTAAGGTTTTTTGGACTATGGGGTCGGAGACCCAGTACTTC. Its protein product is CASSKVFWTMGSETQYF. Complete variable domain (other parts from reference TRBV19 and TRBJ2-5): DGGITQSPKYLFRKEGQNVTLSCEQNLNHDAMYWYRQDPGQGLRLIYYSQIVNDFQKGDIAEGYSVSREKKESFPLTVTSAQKNPTAFYLCASSKVFWTMGSETQYFGPGTRLLVL.

J is TRBJ2-7 and V is TRBV18, with D perhaps matching TRBD1 (6 bases). CDR3 length equals 15 residues. Germline lookup yields CDR1 KGHSH and CDR2 LQKENI. The V and J ends lost 3 bases and 0 bases respectively, with 12 bases between them. In DNA form, the CDR3 reads TGTGCCAGCTCACCCCAGACAGGCAACTCCTACGAGCAGTACTTC. As protein: CASSPQTGNSYEQYF.

This chain connects TRBV4-1 to TRBJ1-5; possible D gene TRBD1, 5 bases. Looked up from germline, CDR1 is MGHRA and CDR2 is YSYEKL. CDR3 length equals 17 residues. The V gene lost 4 bases and the J gene lost 1 base, with 17 bases spanning the gap. CDR3 sequence: CASSPKNPQGSNQPQHF. Here the CDR3 DNA reads TGCGCCAGCAGCCCGAAAAATCCCCAGGGAAGCAATCAGCCCCAGCATTTT.

The rearrangement uses TRBV6-5 and TRBJ1-2; 10 bases are a match to TRBD1. V gave up 7 bases and J gave up 3 bases; unmatched junction bases: 8. Germline values: CDR1 MNHEY, CDR2 SVGAGI. The CDR3 is 15 amino acids. CDR3 in DNA: TGTGCCAGCACCCGGGACAGGGGAGGTGACTATGGCTACACCTTC. Translated: CASTRDRGGDYGYTF.

The gene calls are TRBV2 and TRBJ2-7; D is unclear. CDR1 and CDR2 (germline): SNHLY, FYNNEI. V was shortened by 4 bases and J by 6 bases, with 7 bases between the two germline ends. The CDR3 consists of 11 residues. CDR3 loop: CASSASGEQYF. Here the CDR3 DNA reads TGTGCCAGCAGTGCCTCAGGCGAGCAGTACTTC.

The chain couples TRBV7-2 to TRBJ1-5; tentatively, D is TRBD1 (5 bases). Trimming took off 2 bases at V and 5 bases at J, with 13 bases between the two ends. This CDR3 comprises 15 residues. The germline V gene encodes CDR1 SGHTA and CDR2 FQGNSA. CDR3 amino acids: CASSLSGGEHQPQHF. The CDR3, as DNA: TGTGCCAGCAGCTTATCCGGGGGTGAACATCAGCCCCAGCATTTT.

In nucleotides, the CDR3 is TGCGCCAGCAGCCAGGGACTAGCGGGGGGCGAGCAGTACTTC. It translates to CASSQGLAGGEQYF. The V gene is TRBV5-1, the J gene TRBJ2-7; 15 bases line up with TRBD2. The CDR3 is made up of 14 amino acids. From germline, CDR1 is SGHRS and CDR2 YFSETQ. The V gene end was trimmed by 4 bases and the J gene end by 6 bases; junction bases not matched to a gene: 2.

This rearrangement joins TRBV7-9 to TRBJ2-5; 8 nucleotides agree with TRBD2. V was pared by 5 bases and J by 2 bases, with 10 bases of the junction left unmatched. The CDR3 covers 16 residues. CDR1 and CDR2 (germline): SEHNR, FQNEAQ (reference sequence). CDR3 sequence reads: CASSPLAGVPQETQYF. The CDR3, as DNA: TGTGCCAGCAGCCCCCTAGCGGGCGTCCCTCAAGAGACCCAGTACTTC.

The chain employs TRBV6-5 and TRBJ1-2; 7 nucleotides agree with TRBD1. The germline V gene has CDR1 MNHEY and CDR2 SVGAGI. V was pared by 5 bases and J by 4 bases, with 4 bases of the junction left unmatched. The CDR3 is 13 amino acids. CDR3 DNA: TGTGCCAGCAGTAACAGGGGCCCCTATGGCTACACCTTC. This codes for CASSNRGPYGYTF.

The chain employs TRBV9 and TRBJ2-3, with a tentative D call TRBD2 (5 bases). Germline lookup yields CDR1 SGDLS and CDR2 YYNGEE. Between the trimmed V and J ends, which lost 3 bases and 4 bases, there was a span of 21 bases. This CDR3 is 17 amino acids long. As DNA, the CDR3 is TGTGCCAGCAGCGCCCACGATGGTGGACTCCCCCCAGATACGCAGTATTTT. Amino acids: CASSAHDGGLPPDTQYF.

The chain has TRBV9 and TRBJ1-2; the D gene is possibly TRBD1 (6 bases). CDR3 length equals 15 residues. V lost 0 bases and J lost 4, with 13 bases in between. Germline V gene lookup returns CDR1 SGDLS and CDR2 YYNGEE. The CDR3 bases are TGTGCCAGCAGCGTAGTCGACAGGTCGCCCTATGGCTACACCTTC. It yields the protein CASSVVDRSPYGYTF.

V usage is TRBV6-5 and J usage is TRBJ2-5, with a weak D call TRBD2 (5 bases). Germline CDR1 is MNHEY and CDR2 is SVGAGI. This CDR3 comprises 13 residues. V was clipped by 5 bases and J by 5 bases, with 12 bases between them. The CDR3 nucleotides read TGTGCCAGCAGTCCCGTGGGAGTGGAGACCCAGTACTTC. Translating gives CASSPVGVETQYF.

V usage is TRBV7-2 and J usage is TRBJ2-1; D possibly corresponds to TRBD1 (6 bases). The CDR3 has 14 amino acids. Germline values: CDR1 SGHTA, CDR2 FQGNSA. Trimming removed 5 bases from V and 6 bases from J, with 14 bases in between. CDR3 sequence: CASSQGQVGNEQFF. The CDR3 coding sequence is TGTGCCAGCAGCCAGGGACAAGTAGGCAATGAGCAGTTCTTC.

The V and J genes are TRBV30 and TRBJ1-1; D unresolved. Trimming removed 2 bases at V and 2 bases at J, with 9 bases between. The CDR3 spans 13 residues. Per germline, CDR1 GTSNPN and CDR2 SVGIG (reference sequence). CDR3 region: CAWSTQENTEAFF. The CDR3 DNA reads TGTGCCTGGAGTACACAAGAAAACACTGAAGCTTTCTTT.

This rearrangement joins TRBV2 to TRBJ2-4; possible D gene TRBD1, 5 bases. CDR1 is SNHLY, CDR2 FYNNEI, per germline. CDR3 length equals 12 residues. V was shortened by 4 bases and J by 16 bases, with 17 bases between the two germline ends. CDR3 region: CASSGQLTVPYF. The CDR3 bases are TGTGCCAGCAGTGGACAGTTGACAGTCCCCTACTTC.

The J gene is TRBJ2-3, the V gene TRBV28; TRBD2 aligns across 8 bases. Germline V lookup: CDR1 MDHEN, CDR2 SYDVKM. The CDR3 has 15 amino acids. V dropped 7 bases and J dropped 5; count of bases not matched to a gene: 11. The CDR3 sequence is CASTPWREAIDTQYF. For the CDR3, the DNA is TGTGCCAGCACCCCTTGGCGGGAGGCCATAGATACGCAGTATTTT.

This clone was seen once. The chain combines TRBV6-1 with TRBJ1-2, with 8 bases lining up with TRBD1. Germline lookup yields CDR1 MNHNS and CDR2 SASEGT. CDR3 length: 15 amino acids. The CDR3 coding sequence is TGTGCTCATTACGCCCTCGGGGACAGGAACTATGGCTACACCTTC. It encodes CAHYALGDRNYGYTF.

V gene TRBV5-8 combines with J gene TRBJ2-3; 7 bases are a match to TRBD1. The J segment lost 1 base and the V segment lost 5 bases, leaving 7 bases of the junction unmatched. Germline lookup yields CDR1 SGHTS and CDR2 YDEGEE. This CDR3 region has 15 residues. CDR3 nucleotide sequence: TGTGCCAGCAGTCCCCGGGACAGTCGCACAGATACGCAGTATTTT. It yields the protein CASSPRDSRTDTQYF.

V usage is TRBV27 and J usage is TRBJ1-2; D unresolved. There are 13 residues in the CDR3. The germline V and J ends were trimmed by 6 bases and 0 bases, with 8 bases remaining between them. Germline V gene sequence: CDR1 MNHEY, CDR2 SMNVEV (reference sequence). DNA of the CDR3: TGTGCCAGCAGATACGGGACTAACTATGGCTACACCTTC. This gives the protein CASRYGTNYGYTF.